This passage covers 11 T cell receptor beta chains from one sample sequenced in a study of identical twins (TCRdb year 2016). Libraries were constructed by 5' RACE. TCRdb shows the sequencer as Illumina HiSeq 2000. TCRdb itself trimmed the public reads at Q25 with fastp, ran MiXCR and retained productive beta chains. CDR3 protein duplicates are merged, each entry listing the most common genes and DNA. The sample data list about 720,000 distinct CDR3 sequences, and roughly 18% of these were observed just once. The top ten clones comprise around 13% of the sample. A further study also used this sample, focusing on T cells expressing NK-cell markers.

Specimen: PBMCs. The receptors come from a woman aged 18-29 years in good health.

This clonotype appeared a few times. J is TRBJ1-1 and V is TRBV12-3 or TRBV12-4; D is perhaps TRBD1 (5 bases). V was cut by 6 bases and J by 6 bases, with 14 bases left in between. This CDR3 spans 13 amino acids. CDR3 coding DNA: TGTGCCAGCAGAGGGGCCCTGCGTCCTGAAGCTTTCTTT. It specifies CASRGALRPEAFF.

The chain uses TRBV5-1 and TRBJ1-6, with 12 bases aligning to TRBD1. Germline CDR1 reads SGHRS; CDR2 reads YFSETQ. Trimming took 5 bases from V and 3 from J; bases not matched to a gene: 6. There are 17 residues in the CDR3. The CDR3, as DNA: TGCGCCAGCAGGACTGGGACAGGGGGCAGCTATAATTCACCCCTCCACTTT. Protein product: CASRTGTGGSYNSPLHF.

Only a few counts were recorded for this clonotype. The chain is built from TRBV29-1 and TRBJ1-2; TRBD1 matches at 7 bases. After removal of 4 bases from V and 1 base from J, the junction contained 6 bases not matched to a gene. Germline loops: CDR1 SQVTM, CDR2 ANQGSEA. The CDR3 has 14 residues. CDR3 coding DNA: TGCAGCGTTGGCAGCTCAGGGGGTAACTATGGCTACACCTTC. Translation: CSVGSSGGNYGYTF.

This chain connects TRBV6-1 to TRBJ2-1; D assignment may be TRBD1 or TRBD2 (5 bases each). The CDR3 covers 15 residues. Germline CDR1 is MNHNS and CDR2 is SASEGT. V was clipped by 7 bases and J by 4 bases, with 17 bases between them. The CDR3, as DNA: TGTGCCAGCATCTTCCGGGGCAGCGAATACAATGAGCAGTTCTTC. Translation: CASIFRGSEYNEQFF.

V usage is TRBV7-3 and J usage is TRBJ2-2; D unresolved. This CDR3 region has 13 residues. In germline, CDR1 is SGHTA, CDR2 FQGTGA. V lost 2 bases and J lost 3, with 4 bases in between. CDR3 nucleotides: TGTGCCAGCAGCTTATATGACACCGGGGAGCTGTTTTTT. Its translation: CASSLYDTGELFF. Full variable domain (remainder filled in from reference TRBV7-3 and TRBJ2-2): GAGVSQTPSNKVTEKGKYVELRCDPISGHTALYWYRQSLGQGPEFLIYFQGTGAADDSGLPNDRFFAVRPEGSVSTLKIQRTERGDSAVYLCASSLYDTGELFFGEGSRLTVL.

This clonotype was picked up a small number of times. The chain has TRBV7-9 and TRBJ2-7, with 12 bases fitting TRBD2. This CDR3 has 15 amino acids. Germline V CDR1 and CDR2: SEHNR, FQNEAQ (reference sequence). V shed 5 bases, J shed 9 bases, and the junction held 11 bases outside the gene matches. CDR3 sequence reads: CASSTMTSGSGMQYF. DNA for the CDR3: TGTGCCAGCAGCACCATGACTAGCGGGAGTGGGATGCAGTACTTC.

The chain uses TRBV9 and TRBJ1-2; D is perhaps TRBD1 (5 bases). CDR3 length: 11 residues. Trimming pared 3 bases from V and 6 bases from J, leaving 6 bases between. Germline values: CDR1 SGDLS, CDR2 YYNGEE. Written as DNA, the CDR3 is TGTGCCAGCAGCGAAGGGGATGGCTACACCTTC. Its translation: CASSEGDGYTF.

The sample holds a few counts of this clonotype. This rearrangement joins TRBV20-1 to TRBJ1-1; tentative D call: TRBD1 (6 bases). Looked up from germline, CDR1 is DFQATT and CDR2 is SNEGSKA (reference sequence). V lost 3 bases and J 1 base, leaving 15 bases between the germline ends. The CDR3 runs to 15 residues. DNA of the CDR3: TGCAGTGCTAGCGGCAACCCCAGGGGGAACACTGAAGCTTTCTTT. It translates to CSASGNPRGNTEAFF.

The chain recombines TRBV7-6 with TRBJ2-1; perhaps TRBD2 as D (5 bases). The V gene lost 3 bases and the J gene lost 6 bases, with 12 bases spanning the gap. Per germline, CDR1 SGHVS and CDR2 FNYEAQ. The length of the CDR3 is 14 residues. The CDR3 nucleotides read TGTGCCAGCAGCTTGGACTTAGGAGTCAATGAGCAGTTCTTC. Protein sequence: CASSLDLGVNEQFF.

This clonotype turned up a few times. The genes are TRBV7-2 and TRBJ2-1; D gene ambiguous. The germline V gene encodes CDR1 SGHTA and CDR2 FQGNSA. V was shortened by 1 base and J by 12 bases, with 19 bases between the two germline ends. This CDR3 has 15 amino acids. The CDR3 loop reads CASSLVGSTLYGQFF. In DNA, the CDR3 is TGTGCCAGCAGCTTAGTAGGGTCCACCCTCTATGGGCAGTTCTTC.

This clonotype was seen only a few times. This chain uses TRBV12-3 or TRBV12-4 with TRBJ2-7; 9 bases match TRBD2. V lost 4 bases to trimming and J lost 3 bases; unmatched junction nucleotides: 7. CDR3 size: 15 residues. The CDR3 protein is CASSSLRGGLYEQYF. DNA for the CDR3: TGTGCCAGCAGTTCATTGCGGGGGGGCCTCTACGAGCAGTACTTC.